The entry below gives a single T cell receptor beta chain sequence along with its context. This clone's antigen is unknown. Germline is not matched at one junction end, which may reflect a read error. Graves' hyperthyroidism was defined as stable when no progression to ophthalmopathy occurred over 18 months of follow-up. Hyperthyroidism patients were aged 18 to 65 years and newly diagnosed, with disease duration of less than 2 months. Any patient with an uncontrolled infection, another autoimmune disease, pregnancy or lactation was excluded. Diagnoses were established on the basis of clinical symptoms, serum thyroxine and TRAb, thyroid ultrasound, and orbital computed tomography. PBMCs were separated from over 9 ml of fresh peripheral blood using Ficoll-Paque density gradient centrifugation. Total RNA was extracted with Trizol reagent, and quality was checked on an Agilent 2100 Bioanalyzer. These data belong to a study of T cells in Graves' hyperthyroidism and ophthalmopathy (dated by TCRdb to the late 2010s). Concerning the study at large: Peripheral blood was collected at initial diagnosis, before any treatment. After sampling, hyperthyroidism patients received methimazole starting at 30 mg daily, and ophthalmopathy patients received high-dose intravenous methylprednisolone. In addition, the study compared T-cell repertoires in thyroid tissue and in blood from several Graves' hyperthyroidism patients. The approximately 100 discovery patients were randomly split 7:3 into training and test sets. An independent validation cohort of around 19 hyperthyroidism patients and more than 15 patients who later progressed to ophthalmopathy tested prospective prediction of ophthalmopathy. The paper reports TCR Vbeta CDR3 sequencing of some 140 peripheral blood samples: 40 to 45 ophthalmopathy, roughly 80 hyperthyroidism and around 17 progressor patients. To identify distinguishing TCR V-J signatures, a discovery cohort of around 100 patients was used, comprising under 45 with Graves' ophthalmopathy and approximately 57 with stable Graves' hyperthyroidism. On the study overall, not on this receptor specifically: In validation, the model predicted progression to ophthalmopathy a median of about 6 months before onset, with approximately 70% sensitivity and 72.22% specificity. Sample size was not statistically predetermined, and investigators were not blinded to group allocation. A 13 V-J signature model separated ophthalmopathy from stable hyperthyroidism, with about 88% sensitivity and 81.08% specificity in cross-validation and 80%/75% in testing. Most expanded thyroid clonotypes (frequency above 0.001) were also found in blood, which suggests that blood repertoires may mirror thyroid immune responses.

The CDR3, from cysteine to phenylalanine, totals 14 residues. The kept DNA is CDR3 alone, 42 bases in frame from the first base. CDR1 and CDR2 (KGHSH, LQKENI) derive from the germline V gene. TCR beta CDR3 regions were amplified from RNA transcripts. The first round of RT-PCR for the TCR CDR3 was performed with the HTBI primer set and the Qiagen OneStep RT-PCR kit. The libraries were constructed in a second round of multiplex PCR and then size-selected and purified. Paired-end sequencing of the libraries was performed with 100 bp reads on an Illumina HiSeq2000. In the original analysis: SOAPnuke was used to process the raw data, with reads discarded if the reads contained adapters or uncalled bases, had a mean Phred below 15, or lacked an exact constant-primer or identifier match. High-quality paired reads were merged using COPE v1.2.5, and each unique nucleotide sequence was defined as a clonotype. Clonotypes were aligned to IMGT TRBV, TRBD and TRBJ reference segments using MiTCR v1.1. Analysis was restricted to V-J combinations with a frequency above 0.0001, which covered just over 98% of repertoires. A TCS score was defined as the ratio between F50 (clonal expansion) and ExV (chaos), using BLOSUM62-based TCRdist between CDR3 peptides within each V-J. Welch's t-statistics and random forest reduced around 550 V-J features to some 14, which were used in a naive Bayes classifier (R e1071). TCRdb trimmed public reads at Q25 via fastp, called clones via MiXCR and kept in-frame beta chains. Merged by CDR3 protein, the rows form single entries marked with the most common genes and DNA. TCRdb's processing, not the authors' own work, is the source of the V and J calls. This sample lists about 290,000 distinct CDR3 sequences; roughly 15% were detected once. Jointly, the top ten make up less than 8% of the sample.

The source of this sequence is a woman aged 40 to 49 with Graves' hyperthyroidism. The sequence joins TRBV18 to TRBJ2-3; the D segment cannot be called with confidence. Input material: blood. In nucleotides, the sequence is TGTTCCAGCTCACCCGTGGACAGCACAGATACGCAGTATTTT. Its protein reads: CSSSPVDSTDTQYF.